The following is a TCR beta chain sequence with its context. No antigen is known for it. Base quality data are lacking; no much larger clone is found one base away. The data stem from a study of cytomegalovirus exposure and HLA in healthy donors (dated by TCRdb to about 2017). About the investigation overall: An earlier analysis of approximately 640 of the donors reported 250 to 300 Gb of sequence data and around 120 million unique TCR beta sequences from 150 million to 200 million T cells. About 300 gigabases of sequencing data and tens of millions of unique TCR sequences were included in an early release covering 550 to 800 HLA-typed donors. The genetic ancestry cluster associated with self-reported Caucasian donors included roughly 84% of the roughly 360 genotyped donors. The study aimed to test whether signatures of past pathogen exposure could be identified by cataloging public T cell receptors. Using immunosequencing, the study profiled T cell repertoires from 666 subjects and related those repertoires to cytomegalovirus serostatus. A separate validation cohort of about 110 different subjects was used in addition to the roughly 720-subject first cohort. To predict cytomegalovirus infection status, the study brought together high-throughput TCR immunosequencing, statistical association of individual TCRs with disease status, and machine learning. A later analysis re-examined previously published TCR beta repertoires from over 500 donors and added high-resolution HLA genotyping to investigate patterns of TCR occurrence. The later analysis used no new phenotypic data to find candidate immune exposures, relying instead on TCR beta sequences and their occurrence across donors. An earlier analysis of approximately 580 of the donors used high-throughput TCR beta sequencing to judge whether each TCR beta V gene segment behaved as functional or pseudogenic. Donor age, sex, ethnicity and CMV serostatus were collected together with the repertoire data. In a later genetic analysis, genome-wide SNP genotypes for about 55% of the roughly 700 donors were used, and that subset was treated as a discovery cohort. All discovery cohort repertoires had been generated using a single sequencing platform. Class I and class II HLA loci were covered by the typing at four-digit resolution. Typing coverage varied by locus: about 629-630 donors for A, B, C, DRB1 and DQB1; roughly 510 for DQA1; more than 600 for DPA1; some 470 for DPB1. Several DR-DQ haplotypes were treated as single units for association and clustering because of strong linkage in the cohort. Across 300 to 400 genotyped donors of the cohort, an average of approximately 200,000 unique TCR beta nucleotide sequences per donor were sequenced, and 15% to 20% of those sequences were non-productive.

The cohort was made up of approximately 670 healthy bone marrow donors. Cohort members were all nominally healthy when sampled, although unrecorded immune exposures were likely present. The donor was CMV seropositive and belonged to the group of over 250 seropositive cohort members. A peripheral blood sample was provided by each donor, and peripheral blood mononuclear cells were used for TCR beta sequencing. The Qiagen DNeasy Blood Extraction Kit was used to extract genomic DNA from the blood cell samples. The library was prepared using the immunoSEQ multiplex PCR assay. For the multiplex PCR, a mixture combining 60 forward primers for TCR Vbeta segments and 13 reverse primers for TCR Jbeta segments was used. A multiplex PCR assay on genomic DNA amplified the CDR3 region of rearranged TCR beta genes. Amplified TCR beta libraries were sequenced as 87-base-pair reads on the Illumina HiSeq System. On the authors' methods: A later analysis tallied roughly 80 million unique TCR beta chains across the 650 to 750 repertoires, and roughly 11 million of those chains were shared by two or more donors. A nearest-neighbor algorithm error-corrected the raw reads and collapsed the reads into unique sequences, merging closely related sequences to remove PCR and sequencing errors. Alignment of CDR3 sequences to IMGT reference sequences was used to assign V, D and J gene segments. Each retained sequence needed at least a six-nucleotide match to both a V gene segment and a J gene segment. A rearrangement counted as productive if the CDR3 had no stop codons and remained in frame with V and J, and every other rearrangement counted as non-productive. Following IMGT convention, CDR3 was defined as the stretch from the second conserved V-encoded cysteine up to the conserved J-encoded phenylalanine. The earlier analysis of 500 to 750 of the donors excluded any sequence lacking an unambiguous match to a single V gene segment. In an earlier analysis of several hundred of the donors, V segments were called functional above 56.7% productive rearrangements and were called segregating when the between-donor standard deviation exceeded 5%. A statistical classification framework was developed to diagnose cytomegalovirus status using the catalog of TCR beta chain sequences. In a later analysis, TCR nucleotide sequences were compared against IMGT/GENE-DB human TR gene sequences so that V and J genes could be assigned. Using the TCRdist pipeline, a later analysis assigned CDR3 sequences along with most-parsimonious VDJ recombination scenarios. In a later analysis, every TCR beta chain was defined by the combination of its CDR3 amino acid sequence and its V-gene family, and reads without a unique V-gene family were dropped. As a way to deal with suspected cross-contamination and a sequencing artifact, a later analysis dropped approximately 570 nucleotide sequences that were highly shared and had low generation probability. For each public chain, a later analysis derived a clonal expansion index from normalized ranks of inferred template counts within each repertoire. In a later analysis, generation probabilities were computed with a VDJ recombination model fitted to out-of-frame rearrangements, and the resulting probabilities were checked against IGoR. A later analysis scored TCR-TCR, TCR-HLA and TCR-CMV co-occurrence with hypergeometric tests, applying a repertoire-size bias correction to TCR pairs. False discovery rates were estimated in a later analysis by permuting HLA or CMV assignments 20 times. A later analysis grouped co-occurring TCRs with DBSCAN, adding TCRdist sequence similarity when clustering within HLA-allele-positive subsets. For co-occurrence clustering, repertoires with fewer than 30,000 or more than 120,000 public chains were excluded, along with several repertoires with anomalous nucleotide sharing. The source is immuneACCESS, and TCRdb retained only in-frame sequences with V and J called. Part of the clones is not carried over; for the studies checked, unresolved V genes explain less than half of this, and the remainder is unexplained. For V, J and clone size, that table is used; D and trimming come from the DNA. The sample table lists over 150,000 clones, around four fifths of them with a count of one. The leading ten clones occupy approximately 13% of the sample.

CDR1 and CDR2 are read off the germline V gene (reference sequence) as SGHNT and YYREEE. The CDR3 starts with the cysteine, ends with the phenylalanine, and has 15 residues. Just the 45-base CDR3 DNA is kept, in frame starting at base 1. The V and J ends are trimmed by 4 bases and 3 bases, leaving 13 bases between them. What the work shows at the level of the full study, not this receptor alone: Because HLA typing was unavailable for some donors at each locus, only the typed subset was used in association tests. Some IMGT-functional V segments, including TRBV6-2 and TRBV6-3, could not be distinguished by the 87-base-pair reads and were therefore excluded. Sequencing depth was assumed to be roughly uniform across donors in the presence/absence analyses, though that assumption may not hold. In the study, some 160 TCR beta chains were listed as associated with cytomegalovirus. A cluster of highly shared sequence variants was judged likely to be a technical artifact of the sequencing pipeline. Compared with equally common non-associated chains, HLA-associated TCR beta chains in a later analysis were more clonally expanded and had lower generation probabilities. The only immune exposure information available for the cohort was CMV serostatus. In a later analysis, several top co-occurrence clusters were reported to appear linked to parvovirus B19, influenza, CMV and Epstein-Barr virus. Most CMV-associated TCR beta chains appeared to be HLA-restricted in a later analysis, and the HLA associations seemed to be driven largely by CMV exposure. An earlier analysis of some 560 of the donors showed that most TCR beta V segments appeared in productive rearrangements either about 90% or about 30% of the time, which broadly matched IMGT annotations. Assigning TCR associations to individual alleles was difficult when HLA alleles, especially DR and DQ, strongly co-occurred. A further reported finding was that TCR beta sequences accurately predicted the HLA-A and HLA-B alleles for most subjects in the first cohort. Across donors, most TCR sequences were observed very rarely, whereas some public TCRs were present in many individuals. In a later analysis, some 17,000 TCR beta sequences were associated with specific HLA alleles at a false discovery rate of 0.05. In a later analysis, the rate of TCR association differed among HLA loci, with DRB1 alleles having the most associated TCRs and HLA-C alleles having the fewest. In a later genetic analysis, a missense DCLRE1C variant was associated with V-gene and J-gene trimming of TCR beta chains, and the association was replicated in an independent cohort. This cohort had only TCR beta chains sequenced, and the lack of alpha or paired-chain data limited which features could be detected. Compared with the 666-donor mean, donors in an Asian-associated ancestry cluster had fewer N-insertions in productive TCRs, according to a later genetic analysis. It was suggested by the authors that the approach could potentially be generalized to other disease states and immunological phenotypes. Three of the identified cytomegalovirus-associated TCR beta chains were confirmed in vitro to be specific for cytomegalovirus antigens. The earlier analysis of approximately 590 of the donors excluded 15 to 20 rarely observed V segments, including chromosome 9 orphons, because counts were too low. In both the original and validation cohorts, the classifier was reported to diagnose cytomegalovirus status with high specificity and sensitivity. Linkage disequilibrium might explain the correlated functional status among segregating V segments, but an unknown experimental factor could not be excluded.

The chain couples TRBV5-4 to TRBJ2-2; TRBD2 is perhaps the D gene, given 6 matching bases. The sample taken for sequencing was PBMCs. The TCR sequence derives from a woman aged 45-65 years in good health and CMV-seropositive. Read as DNA, the sequence is TGTGCCAGCAGCAGCATGGGACTCCACACCGGGGAGCTGTTTTTT. Its protein product is CASSSMGLHTGELFF.